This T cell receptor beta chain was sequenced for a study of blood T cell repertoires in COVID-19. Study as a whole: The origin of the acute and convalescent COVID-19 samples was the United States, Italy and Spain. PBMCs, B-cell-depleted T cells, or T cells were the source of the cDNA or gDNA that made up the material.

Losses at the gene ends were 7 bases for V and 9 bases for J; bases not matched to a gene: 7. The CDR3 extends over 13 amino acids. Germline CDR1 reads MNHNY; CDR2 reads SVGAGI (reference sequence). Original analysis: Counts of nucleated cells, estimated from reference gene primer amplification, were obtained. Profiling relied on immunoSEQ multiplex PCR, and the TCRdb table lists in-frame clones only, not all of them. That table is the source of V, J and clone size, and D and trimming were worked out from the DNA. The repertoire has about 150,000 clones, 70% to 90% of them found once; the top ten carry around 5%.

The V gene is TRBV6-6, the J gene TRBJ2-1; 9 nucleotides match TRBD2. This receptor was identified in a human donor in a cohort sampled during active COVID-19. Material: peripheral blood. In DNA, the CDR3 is TGTGCCAGCAAGCTAGCGGGGCATACTGAGCAGTTCTTC. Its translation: CASKLAGHTEQFF.